These T cell receptor beta chains were read from a single sample in a study of blood T cell repertoires in COVID-19. The assay was immunoSEQ multiplex PCR, and TCRdb's table has in-frame clones only and misses some. The data show 450,000 or so clones, with 85% to 90% seen just once and more than 0.7% held by the top ten. The sample was peripheral blood. The receptors come from a man aged 18 to 35 with COVID-19, enrolled during active disease. The CDR3 runs from the conserved cysteine through the conserved F or W. The order of the fields is V gene, J gene, D gene, clone size, CDR3 protein, CDR3 DNA. A D gene is named only where the DNA matches it firmly. Some rows have no size entry. The others give once, few or many, or a class for an expanded clone.

>TRBV18|TRBJ1-2|.|.
CASSSGYGYTF
TGTGCCAGCTCGTCAGGGTATGGCTACACCTTC
>TRBV6-5|TRBJ2-1|TRBD2|.
CASMGLAGVYNEQFF
TGTGCCAGCATGGGACTAGCGGGGGTCTACAATGAGCAGTTCTTC
>TRBV15|TRBJ1-1|.|.
CATSRDRKDTEAFF
TGTGCCACCAGCCGAGACAGGAAGGACACTGAAGCTTTCTTT
>TRBV11-1|TRBJ2-1|.|.
CASSFGNEQFF
TGTGCCAGCAGCTTCGGCAATGAGCAGTTCTTC
>TRBV28|TRBJ2-1|TRBD1|.
CASQRDRGLNEQFF
TGTGCCAGCCAGAGGGACAGGGGGCTCAATGAGCAGTTCTTC
>TRBV29-1|TRBJ1-1|.|.
CSVFYLQPRTTEAFF
TGCAGCGTTTTCTACCTACAGCCCCGAACGACTGAAGCTTTCTTT
>TRBV10-1|TRBJ2-7|.|.
CASSEEIESYEQYF
TGCGCCAGCAGTGAGGAAATAGAAAGCTACGAGCAGTACTTC
>TRBV6-5|TRBJ2-1|TRBD2|.
CASRETSRENNEQFF
TGTGCCAGCAGGGAGACTAGCAGGGAGAACAATGAGCAGTTCTTC
>TRBV5-1|TRBJ2-2|TRBD1|once
CASSSGQATGELFF
TGCGCCAGCAGCTCGGGACAGGCCACCGGGGAGCTGTTTTTT
>TRBV19|TRBJ1-3|TRBD1|.
CASSNPSVPGQYGNTIYF
TGTGCCAGTAGTAACCCATCGGTTCCGGGACAGTACGGGAACACCATATATTTT
>TRBV7-9|TRBJ1-2|.|.
CASSKTANYGGYTF
TGTGCCAGCAGCAAGACCGCGAACTATGGAGGCTACACCTTC
>TRBV13|TRBJ1-2|.|.
CASGPLQGTGGYTF
TGTGCCAGCGGACCGCTACAGGGAACAGGAGGCTACACCTTC
>TRBV7-2|TRBJ2-1|.|.
CASSHGLYNEQFF
TGTGCCAGCAGTCATGGACTTTACAATGAGCAGTTCTTC
>TRBV29-1|TRBJ1-2|.|.
CSASRRGGYTF
TGCAGCGCGTCACGGCGGGGTGGCTACACCTTC
>TRBV23-1|TRBJ2-4|TRBD2|.
CAVGTSGLETKNIQYF
TGCGCCGTCGGGACTAGCGGCCTCGAGACCAAAAACATTCAGTACTTC
>TRBV25-1|TRBJ1-1|TRBD1|.
CASSQRQGVAEAFF
TGTGCCAGCAGCCAACGACAGGGAGTCGCTGAAGCTTTCTTT
>TRBV19|TRBJ1-1|.|once
CASSITGSTEAFF
TGTGCCAGTAGTATTACAGGGTCCACTGAAGCTTTCTTT
>TRBV10-2|TRBJ1-2|.|.
CASSSGNYGYTF
TGCGCCAGCAGTAGCGGGAACTACGGCTACACCTTC
>TRBV7-9|TRBJ2-5|.|.
CASSNTRRQETQYF
TGTGCCAGCAGCAACACTAGAAGGCAAGAGACCCAGTACTTC
>TRBV27|TRBJ2-4|TRBD1|.
CASSKTGGGGDIQYF
TGTGCCAGCAGTAAGACAGGGGGCGGGGGAGACATTCAGTACTTC
>TRBV9|TRBJ2-1|TRBD2|once
CASTRAGGPPYSYNEQFF
TGTGCCAGCACCCGAGCGGGAGGGCCCCCTTATAGTTACAATGAGCAGTTCTTC
>TRBV11-2|TRBJ2-7|TRBD1|once
CASSRLTFRDRDNEQYF
TGTGCCAGCAGCCGTTTGACTTTTAGGGACAGGGACAACGAGCAGTACTTC
>TRBV19|TRBJ2-1|.|.
CASNRQYNEQFF
TGTGCCAGTAATAGACAGTACAATGAGCAGTTCTTC
>TRBV6-5|TRBJ2-7|TRBD1|.
CASSSGTGVREQYF
TGTGCCAGCAGTTCCGGGACAGGGGTGAGGGAGCAGTACTTC
>TRBV24-1|TRBJ1-2|TRBD1|once
CATSDGQAGVDGYTF
TGTGCCACCAGTGACGGACAGGCCGGAGTTGATGGCTACACCTTC
>TRBV7-8|TRBJ1-2|.|.
CASPPGRDNYGYTF
TGTGCCAGCCCGCCCGGACGGGATAACTATGGCTACACCTTC
>TRBV9|TRBJ1-4|.|.
CASSVGGANEKLFF
TGTGCCAGCAGCGTGGGGGGAGCTAATGAAAAACTGTTTTTT
>TRBV15|TRBJ1-4|.|.
CATSRGTQATNEKLFF
TGTGCCACCAGCCGGGGGACCCAAGCAACTAATGAAAAACTGTTTTTT
>TRBV4-1|TRBJ2-7|TRBD2|.
CASSQDPLAGGHEQYF
TGCGCCAGCAGCCAAGATCCACTAGCGGGCGGCCACGAGCAGTACTTC
>TRBV5-1|TRBJ2-1|.|.
CASSPGGRREQFF
TGCGCCAGCAGCCCTGGAGGTCGAAGGGAGCAGTTCTTC
>TRBV15|TRBJ1-4|.|once
CATSRDGQGREKLFF
TGTGCCACCAGCAGAGATGGGCAGGGTCGTGAAAAACTGTTTTTT
>TRBV6-5|TRBJ2-2|.|.
CASVLRGAGELFF
TGTGCCAGCGTATTGCGGGGAGCCGGGGAGCTGTTTTTT
>TRBV11-3|TRBJ2-3|TRBD1|.
CASSSGQGTDTQYF
TGTGCCAGCAGCTCTGGACAGGGAACAGATACGCAGTATTTT
>TRBV7-9|TRBJ2-1|TRBD2|.
CASSLGGTRLNEQFF
TGTGCCAGCAGCTTAGGAGGGACTAGACTTAATGAGCAGTTCTTC
>TRBV12-5|TRBJ1-2|.|.
CASGPLQGYGYTF
TGTGCTAGTGGTCCCCTTCAGGGGTATGGCTACACCTTC
>TRBV2|TRBJ2-4|TRBD1|.
CASSRTGPEIRF
TGTGCCAGCAGTAGGACAGGGCCCGAAATTAGGTTC
>TRBV6-5|TRBJ1-2|.|few
CASSSTAGGANYGYTF
TGTGCCAGCAGTTCGACGGCCGGGGGAGCTAACTATGGCTACACCTTC
>TRBV5-6|TRBJ1-6|.|.
CASSLSNSPLHF
TGTGCCAGCAGCTTAAGCAATTCACCCCTCCACTTT
>TRBV5-1|TRBJ2-4|.|.
CASSSGVAKNIQYF
TGCGCCAGCAGCTCGGGGGTAGCCAAAAACATTCAGTACTTC
>TRBV11-3|TRBJ2-2|.|.
CASSLGGRNTGELFF
TGTGCCAGCAGCTTAGGGGGCAGGAACACCGGGGAGCTGTTTTTT
>TRBV19|TRBJ2-7|TRBD2|few
CASSPNGRIAGAYEQYF
TGTGCCAGTAGTCCAAATGGCCGGATAGCGGGGGCCTACGAGCAGTACTTC
>TRBV2|TRBJ1-2|.|once
CASSAQINYGYTF
TGTGCCAGCAGTGCACAGATTAACTATGGCTACACCTTC
>TRBV5-1|TRBJ2-5|TRBD1|.
CASRVDRVETQYF
TGCGCCAGCAGGGTCGACAGGGTGGAGACCCAGTACTTC
>TRBV25-1|TRBJ2-3|TRBD1|.
CASSENRQGGNPTDTQYF
TGTGCCAGCAGTGAAAATCGACAGGGGGGTAATCCCACAGATACGCAGTATTTT
>TRBV14|TRBJ2-2|.|.
CASSHRVGAGELFF
TGTGCCAGCAGCCATCGTGTCGGTGCCGGGGAGCTGTTTTTT
>TRBV6-5|TRBJ2-5|TRBD1|.
CASSTYDRAQETQYF
TGTGCCAGCAGTACATATGACAGGGCCCAAGAGACCCAGTACTTC
>TRBV3-1/TRBV3-2|TRBJ2-3|TRBD2|.
CASSPQGSGRYTDTQYF
TGTGCCAGCAGCCCCCAGGGGAGCGGGAGGTACACAGATACGCAGTATTTT
>TRBV27|TRBJ1-3|TRBD1|.
CASSDQGAPGNTIYF
TGTGCCAGCAGTGATCAGGGGGCTCCAGGAAACACCATATATTTT
>TRBV29-1|TRBJ2-3|TRBD1|.
CSVRGSGTDTQYF
TGCAGCGTCAGGGGGTCGGGCACAGATACGCAGTATTTT